These 3 T cell receptor beta chains originate from one sample sequenced in a study of T cell repertoires in cytomegalovirus infection. TCRdb independently ran MiXCR on the reads; one entry per CDR3 protein. The sample records 250,000 or so distinct CDR3 sequences, approximately 17% being singletons. Sequencing was carried out using CD8+ T cells from PBMCs. Receptors were obtained from a human donor in good health (CMV status not recorded). Some clones in this sample may be carry-over from other donors' samples.

This clonotype appeared once. The chain is built from TRBV5-1 and TRBJ2-2; no clear D. From germline, CDR1 is SGHRS and CDR2 YFSETQ. There are 16 residues in the CDR3. V shed 0 bases and J shed 3 bases, with 12 bases lying between them. CDR3 sequence (DNA): TGCGCCAGCAGCTTGGCTGGGCCCCTGGACACCGGGGAGCTGTTTTTT. It is translated as CASSLAGPLDTGELFF.

There are many counts of this clonotype. The chain is built from TRBV19 and TRBJ2-1, with a weak D call TRBD1 (5 bases). CDR1 is LNHDA and CDR2 is SQIVND in the germline V gene (reference sequence). CDR3 length: 13 amino acids. Trimming cost V 8 bases and J 7 bases, with 15 bases left between them. In DNA form, the CDR3 reads TGTGCCAGTCGGACACGGAACCTTAATGAGCAGTTCTTC. Protein product: CASRTRNLNEQFF.

This clonotype occurred many times. The chain has TRBV28 and TRBJ1-5; D is ambiguous. Trimming left V 5 bases short and J 5 bases short, with 19 bases between. From germline, CDR1 is MDHEN and CDR2 SYDVKM. This CDR3 comprises 16 residues. The CDR3 region has the DNA TGTGCCAGCAGTGGATGGACGGTCGGACGCCATCAGCCCCAGCATTTT. It is translated as CASSGWTVGRHQPQHF.